Listed here are 28 T cell receptor beta chains from one sample, sequenced in a study of beta chain features in type 1 diabetes. These receptors lack a known antigen. Study-level points and caveats: Shorter TCRB CDR3s, moderately but significantly so, were found in Type 1 diabetes patients in all four CD4+ subsets.

Expressed TCRB transcripts were sequenced because the isolated RNA had all been reverse transcribed beforehand. TCRdb's copy holds only in-frame clones and misses some; the assay was immunoSEQ multiplex PCR. The sample records roughly 330,000 clones, less than 15% being singletons. What was sequenced was naive CD4+ T cells from blood. These TCRs come from a woman aged 18-35 years with type 1 diabetes.

Only a few counts were recorded for this clone. The J gene is TRBJ2-7, the V gene TRBV27; 8 positions agree with TRBD2. Germline loops: CDR1 MNHEY, CDR2 SMNVEV (reference sequence). V gave up 5 bases and J gave up 6 bases; unmatched junction bases: 9. This CDR3 is 14 amino acids long. The CDR3 loop reads CASSPVAGSFEQYV. For the CDR3, the DNA is TGTGCCAGCAGTCCCGTAGCGGGATCTTTCGAGCAGTACGTC.

The chain combines TRBV9 with TRBJ1-1, with 8 positions matching TRBD1. The germline gives CDR1 SGDLS, CDR2 YYNGEE. The CDR3 is 16 amino acids. Unmatched junction bases numbered 9, after V lost 0 bases and J lost 5 bases. The CDR3 loop reads CASSVAVGQGGTEAFF. In DNA form, the CDR3 reads TGTGCCAGCAGCGTAGCAGTCGGACAGGGAGGTACTGAAGCTTTCTTT.

V is TRBV29-1 and J is TRBJ1-2; D unclear. With 0 bases removed from V and 5 bases from J, the gap between germline ends came to 13 bases. Per germline, CDR1 SQVTM and CDR2 ANQGSEA. This CDR3 contains 14 residues. The CDR3 DNA sequence: TGCAGCGTTGAAGATCAAAAGGGAGGGTATGGCTACACCTTC. Protein: CSVEDQKGGYGYTF. Full variable domain (remainder filled in from reference TRBV29-1 and TRBJ1-2): SAVISQKPSRDICQRGTSLTIQCQVDSQVTMMFWYRQQPGQSLTLIATANQGSEATYESGFVIDKFPISRPNLTFSTLTVSNMSPEDSSIYLCSVEDQKGGYGYTFGSGTRLTVV.

This clone has just a few counts. The chain combines TRBV5-1 with TRBJ2-2; unclear D gene. V dropped 4 bases and J dropped 2 bases, with 6 bases sitting between them. This CDR3 region has 13 residues. Germline values: CDR1 SGHRS, CDR2 YFSETQ. The CDR3 DNA reads as TGCGCCAGCAGCGAGGCAAACACCGGGGAGCTGTTTTTT. Its translation is CASSEANTGELFF.

This clone has just a few counts. This rearrangement joins TRBV28 to TRBJ2-5, with 11 bases identical to TRBD2. Trimming at V came to 3 bases and at J to 4 bases, leaving 4 bases not matched to a gene. The CDR3 totals 15 residues. Germline CDR1 MDHEN, CDR2 SYDVKM. As DNA, the CDR3 is TGTGCCAGCAGTTTTGGGGGACTAGCGGTAGAGACCCAGTACTTC. Its translation is CASSFGGLAVETQYF. Together with reference TRBV28 and TRBJ2-5, the CDR3 gives the full variable domain: DVKVTQSSRYLVKRTGEKVFLECVQDMDHENMFWYRQDPGLGLRLIYFSYDVKMKEKGDIPEGYSVSREKKERFSLILESASTNQTSMYLCASSFGGLAVETQYFGPGTRLLVL.

The rearrangement links TRBV7-2 to TRBJ2-3; 7 nucleotides agree with TRBD1. Unmatched junction bases numbered 4, after V lost 5 bases and J lost 2 bases. Germline V gives CDR1 SGHTA, CDR2 FQGNSA. The CDR3 is 14 residues long. Here the CDR3 DNA reads TGTGCCAGCAGCAGGGACAGAAACACAGATACGCAGTATTTT. This gives the protein CASSRDRNTDTQYF. Variable domain in full (rest from reference TRBV7-2 and TRBJ2-3): GAGVSQSPSNKVTEKGKDVELRCDPISGHTALYWYRQSLGQGLEFLIYFQGNSAPDKSGLPSDRFSAERTGGSVSTLTIQRTQQEDSAVYLCASSRDRNTDTQYFGPGTRLTVL.

This clone showed up just a few times. This rearrangement joins TRBV5-4 to TRBJ2-3; TRBD2 aligns across 11 bases. This CDR3 spans 16 amino acids. CDR1 and CDR2 (germline): SGHNT, YYREEE (reference sequence). J gave up 4 bases and V 0 bases, and 4 bases lay outside the gene matches. CDR3 coding DNA: TGTGCCAGCAGCTTGGAGGTAGCGGGAGGGCCAGATACGCAGTATTTT. It is translated as CASSLEVAGGPDTQYF.

V gene TRBV5-6 combines with J gene TRBJ2-6; D remains unclear. V lost 0 bases, J lost 4 bases, and 8 bases lay in between. This CDR3 has 15 amino acids. Germline V gene sequence: CDR1 SGHDT, CDR2 YYEEEE. The CDR3 DNA sequence: TGTGCCAGCAGCTTGGTAGCCGTCGGGGCCAACGTCCTGACTTTC. This translates into CASSLVAVGANVLTF.

The chain combines TRBV7-2 with TRBJ2-3, with a weak D call TRBD1 (5 bases). Trimming stripped 7 bases from V and 2 bases from J, with 13 bases between. This CDR3 region has 14 residues. CDR1 is SGHTA, CDR2 FQGNSA, per germline. The CDR3 reads CASTTQVVTDTQYF. DNA for the CDR3: TGTGCCAGCACCACACAGGTCGTCACAGATACGCAGTATTTT.

The chain recombines TRBV9 with TRBJ2-2, with D tentatively TRBD1 (5 bases). Trimming left V 2 bases short and J 3 bases short, with 8 bases between. The CDR3 spans 14 residues. Germline CDR1 SGDLS, CDR2 YYNGEE. The CDR3 here is CASSVDRYTGELFF. The CDR3 coding sequence is TGTGCCAGCAGCGTCGACAGATACACCGGGGAGCTGTTTTTT.

This clone has a handful of counts. The genes are TRBV11-2 and TRBJ1-2; TRBD1 might be the D (6 bases). The CDR3 consists of 14 residues. V was pared by 5 bases and J by 4 bases, with 14 bases between. Germline CDR1 is SGHAT and CDR2 is FQNNGV. CDR3 nucleotide sequence: TGTGCCAGCAGCCCCAGCGGACAGTTCTATGGCTACACCTTC. Its protein product is CASSPSGQFYGYTF.

V and J are TRBV7-9 and TRBJ1-2; possible D gene TRBD1, 5 bases. Trimming left V 3 bases short and J 6 bases short, with 8 bases between. The CDR3 is made up of 12 amino acids. Per germline, CDR1 SEHNR and CDR2 FQNEAQ (reference sequence). CDR3 sequence: CASSFRQHGYTF. The CDR3 nucleotides are TGTGCCAGCAGCTTTCGACAGCATGGCTACACCTTC.

The rearrangement links TRBV10-3 to TRBJ1-4; no definite D call. The CDR3 is 15 residues long. The germline V gene has CDR1 ENHRY and CDR2 SYGVKD. Trimming removed 3 bases at V and 7 bases at J, with 15 bases between. The CDR3 sequence is CAISDHLSEGEKLFF. The CDR3 DNA sequence: TGTGCCATCAGTGACCACCTGTCAGAGGGTGAAAAACTGTTTTTT.

This clone was seen only a few times. The chain's CDR3 is CASSLIPGQGLSMNTEAFF. As DNA, the CDR3 is TGCGCCAGCAGCTTGATCCCGGGACAGGGGCTATCCATGAACACTGAAGCTTTCTTT. The V gene is TRBV5-1, the J gene TRBJ1-1, with 10 bases matching TRBD1. Germline CDR1 SGHRS, CDR2 YFSETQ. The CDR3 loop spans 19 amino acids. V was pared by 1 base and J by 0 bases, with 12 bases of the junction left unmatched.

This clone was seen a handful of times. This chain links TRBV11-1 with TRBJ2-7; possible D gene TRBD1, 6 bases. The germline CDR1 and CDR2 sequences are SGHAT and FQDESV (reference sequence). This CDR3 is 13 amino acids long. V was clipped by 3 bases and J by 1 base, with 7 bases between them. The DNA for the CDR3 is TGTGCCAGCAGCTTGGGACAATCCTACGAGCAGTACTTC. Residues: CASSLGQSYEQYF. The full variable domain, with the rest looked up from reference TRBV11-1 and TRBJ2-7, is EAEVAQSPRYKITEKSQAVAFWCDPISGHATLYWYRQILGQGPELLVQFQDESVVDDSQLPKDRFSAERLKGVDSTLKIQPAELGDSAMYLCASSLGQSYEQYFGPGTRLTVT.

The table lists this clone with a few counts. V usage is TRBV5-1 and J usage is TRBJ2-2, with D hard to call. The CDR3 length is 14 residues. Germline-derived CDR1 and CDR2 are SGHRS and YFSETQ. Trimming removed 4 bases at V and 4 bases at J, with 11 bases between. CDR3 sequence: CASSRAGVTGELFF. The CDR3 DNA sequence: TGCGCCAGCAGCCGAGCTGGTGTCACCGGGGAGCTGTTTTTT. The full variable domain, completed using reference TRBV5-1 and TRBJ2-2, is KAGVTQTPRYLIKTRGQQVTLSCSPISGHRSVSWYQQTPGQGLQFLFEYFSETQRNKGNFPGRFSGRQFSNSRSEMNVSTLELGDSALYLCASSRAGVTGELFFGEGSRLTVL.

This clone was seen a few times. The V and J genes are TRBV19 and TRBJ2-5; the D is unclear. Trimming left V 3 bases short and J 7 bases short, with 15 bases between. CDR1 and CDR2 (germline): LNHDA, SQIVND (reference sequence). The CDR3 length is 14 residues. CDR3 sequence (DNA): TGTGCCAGTAGTATTAACGGTCCGAAGAGGACCCAGTACTTC. Protein sequence: CASSINGPKRTQYF.

This clone was picked up a small number of times. The chain employs TRBV18 and TRBJ1-1, with 9 bases lining up with TRBD1. The junction had 5 bases not matched to a gene; V was cut back by 3 bases and J by 3 bases. CDR3 length: 15 amino acids. CDR1 and CDR2 from the germline V gene are KGHSH and LQKENI. The CDR3 DNA sequence: TGTGCCAGCTCACCGCAGGACAGGGGTTACACTGAAGCTTTCTTT. As protein: CASSPQDRGYTEAFF.

There are a few counts of this clone. The chain recombines TRBV27 with TRBJ1-2; 9 bases align to TRBD1. The CDR3 extends over 15 amino acids. V shed 1 base and J 8 bases; nucleotides not matched to a gene: 8. Per the germline V gene, CDR1 is MNHEY and CDR2 is SMNVEV (reference sequence). The CDR3 region has the DNA TGTGCCAGCAGTTTATTACCTACAGGGGGCCGAGGCTACACCTTC. It encodes CASSLLPTGGRGYTF.

This clone was observed a handful of times. The gene calls are TRBV12-5 and TRBJ2-1; D is perhaps TRBD2 (5 bases). Deletions cut 2 bases from V and 0 bases from J, with 11 bases between. In germline, CDR1 is LGHNT, CDR2 FRNRAP. The CDR3 is 16 residues long. The CDR3 DNA reads as TGTGCTAGTGGTTTGTCCGTCGGGGTCTCCTACAATGAGCAGTTCTTC. Protein sequence: CASGLSVGVSYNEQFF.

This clone was detected a few times. The chain recombines TRBV7-2 with TRBJ2-7, with 9 bases fitting TRBD1. The CDR3 runs to 15 residues. Per germline, CDR1 SGHTA and CDR2 FQGNSA. Losses at the gene ends were 5 bases for V and 6 bases for J; bases not matched to a gene: 11. The CDR3 is CASSKQGAVLPEQYF. CDR3 sequence (DNA): TGTGCCAGCAGCAAACAGGGGGCGGTTCTCCCCGAGCAGTACTTC. Drawing the rest from reference TRBV7-2 and TRBJ2-7, the complete variable domain is GAGVSQSPSNKVTEKGKDVELRCDPISGHTALYWYRQSLGQGLEFLIYFQGNSAPDKSGLPSDRFSAERTGGSVSTLTIQRTQQEDSAVYLCASSKQGAVLPEQYFGPGTRLTVT.

The genes are TRBV10-3 and TRBJ2-2; the D gene is possibly TRBD1 (6 bases). The germline CDR1 and CDR2 sequences are ENHRY and SYGVKD. The CDR3 is 14 amino acids. V was clipped by 7 bases and J by 0 bases, with 9 bases between them. CDR3 bases: TGTGCCATCACGCGGACAGCGAACACCGGGGAGCTGTTTTTT. Protein sequence: CAITRTANTGELFF.

This chain joins TRBV28 and TRBJ2-7, with D maybe TRBD1 (5 bases). V shed 6 bases and J shed 2 bases, with 17 bases lying between them. The CDR3 has 15 residues. Germline V gene lookup returns CDR1 MDHEN and CDR2 SYDVKM. CDR3 sequence: CASRTLGAGPYEQYF. The CDR3, as DNA: TGTGCCAGCAGAACCCTTGGGGCAGGTCCCTACGAGCAGTACTTC.

The sample holds a few counts of this clone. This chain uses TRBV9 with TRBJ2-4; TRBD2 aligns across 8 bases. CDR1 and CDR2 from the germline V gene are SGDLS and YYNGEE. Trimming cost V 3 bases and J 6 bases; bases outside gene matches: 11. This CDR3 has 16 amino acids. As DNA, the CDR3 is TGTGCCAGCAGCGCTACGAGCGGGAGCAAGGGAAACATTCAGTACTTC. This encodes CASSATSGSKGNIQYF.

Only a few counts were recorded for this clone. CDR3 residues: CASSVAAGVLNYGYTF. CDR3 bases: TGTGCCAGCAGCGTAGCGGCAGGCGTCCTCAACTATGGCTACACCTTC. V and J are TRBV9 and TRBJ1-2; the D is unclear. The CDR3 is made up of 16 amino acids. Trimming removed 0 bases from V and 2 bases from J, with 14 bases in between. CDR1 SGDLS and CDR2 YYNGEE come from the germline V gene.

This chain links TRBV6-6 with TRBJ2-7; D perhaps matches TRBD2 (6 bases). V was trimmed by 2 bases and J by 4 bases, leaving 9 bases between them. Germline CDR1 MNHNY, CDR2 SVGAGI (reference sequence). CDR3 length: 13 amino acids. CDR3 DNA: TGTGCCAGCAGTTACGCCGGACTATACGAGCAGTACGTC. Encoded protein: CASSYAGLYEQYV.

V gene TRBV30 combines with J gene TRBJ2-3; D perhaps matches TRBD2 (6 bases). The CDR3 contains 14 residues. The V end was cut by 1 base, the J end by 3 bases, with 11 bases between. Germline lookup yields CDR1 GTSNPN and CDR2 SVGIG (reference sequence). The CDR3 coding sequence is TGTGCCTGGAGTGGGAGGGGATCAACAGATACGCAGTATTTT. It yields the protein CAWSGRGSTDTQYF. The whole variable domain, remainder taken from reference TRBV30 and TRBJ2-3, is SQTIHQWPATLVQPVGSPLSLECTVEGTSNPNLYWYRQAAGRGLQLLFYSVGIGQISSEVPQNLSASRPQDRQFILSSKKLLLSDSGFYLCAWSGRGSTDTQYFGPGTRLTVL.

The CDR3 DNA reads TGTGCCAGCAGCTTAGACAGGGGCAACTACGAGCAGTACGTC. This sequence encodes CASSLDRGNYEQYV. The chain couples TRBV7-9 to TRBJ2-7, with TRBD1 matching over 7 bases. This CDR3 is built from 14 residues. Germline V gene sequence: CDR1 SEHNR, CDR2 FQNEAQ (reference sequence). V lost 1 base, J lost 3 bases, and 3 bases stayed unmatched.